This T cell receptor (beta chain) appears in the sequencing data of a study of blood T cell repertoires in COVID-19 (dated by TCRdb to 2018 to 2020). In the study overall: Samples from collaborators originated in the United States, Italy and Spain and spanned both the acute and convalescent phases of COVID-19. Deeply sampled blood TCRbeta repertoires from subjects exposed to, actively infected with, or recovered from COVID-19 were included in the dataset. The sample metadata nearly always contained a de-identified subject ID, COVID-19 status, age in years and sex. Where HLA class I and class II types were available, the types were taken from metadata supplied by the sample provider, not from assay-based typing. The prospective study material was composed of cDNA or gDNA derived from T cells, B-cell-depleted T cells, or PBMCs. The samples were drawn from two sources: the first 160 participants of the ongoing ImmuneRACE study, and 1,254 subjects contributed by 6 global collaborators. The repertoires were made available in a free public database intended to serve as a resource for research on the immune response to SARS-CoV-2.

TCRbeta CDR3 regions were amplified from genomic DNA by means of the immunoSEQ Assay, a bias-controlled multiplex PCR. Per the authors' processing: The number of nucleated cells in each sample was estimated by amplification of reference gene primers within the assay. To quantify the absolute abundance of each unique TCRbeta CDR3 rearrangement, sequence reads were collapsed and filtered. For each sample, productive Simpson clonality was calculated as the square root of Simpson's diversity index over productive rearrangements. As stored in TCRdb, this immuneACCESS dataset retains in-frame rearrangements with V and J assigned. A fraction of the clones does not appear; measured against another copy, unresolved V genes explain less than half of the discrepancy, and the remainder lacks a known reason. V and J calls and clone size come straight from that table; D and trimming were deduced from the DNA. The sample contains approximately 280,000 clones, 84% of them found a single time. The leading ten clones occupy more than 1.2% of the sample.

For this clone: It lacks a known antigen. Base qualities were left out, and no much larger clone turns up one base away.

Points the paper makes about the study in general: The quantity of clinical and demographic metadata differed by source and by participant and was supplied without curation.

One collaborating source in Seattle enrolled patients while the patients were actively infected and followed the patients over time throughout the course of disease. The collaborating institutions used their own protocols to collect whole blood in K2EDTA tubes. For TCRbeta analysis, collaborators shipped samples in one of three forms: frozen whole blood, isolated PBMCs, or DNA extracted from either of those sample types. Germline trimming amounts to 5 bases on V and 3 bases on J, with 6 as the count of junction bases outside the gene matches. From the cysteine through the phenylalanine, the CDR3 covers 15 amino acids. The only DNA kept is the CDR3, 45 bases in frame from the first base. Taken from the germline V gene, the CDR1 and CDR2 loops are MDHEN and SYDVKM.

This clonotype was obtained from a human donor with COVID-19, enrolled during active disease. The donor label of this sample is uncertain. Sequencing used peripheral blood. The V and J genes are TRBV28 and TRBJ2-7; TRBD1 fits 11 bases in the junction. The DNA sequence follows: TGTGCCAGCAGTACCCCGGGACAGGGGGACTACGAGCAGTACTTC. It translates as CASSTPGQGDYEQYF.